A single sample is the source of the 17 T cell receptor beta chains below, sequenced in a study of blood T cell repertoires in COVID-19 (dated by TCRdb to 2018 to 2020). Receptor amplification or capture employed the immunoSEQ multiplex PCR assay. TCRdb limited this immuneACCESS table to in-frame rearrangements with V and J called. A share of clones is missing; checked studies link under half to unresolved V genes, and the rest is unexplained. The sample table records about 130,000 clones; around 83% of these occur just once. The top ten hold about 11% of the sample. Input material: peripheral blood. The receptor source for this set is a man in his 60s with acute or convalescent COVID-19.

This clone was seen just once. V is TRBV19 and J is TRBJ1-1; D perhaps matches TRBD1 (6 bases). Trimming stripped 2 bases from V and 4 bases from J, with 11 bases between. CDR1 LNHDA and CDR2 SQIVND come from the germline V gene (reference sequence). The CDR3 is 14 residues long. The CDR3 DNA follows: TGTGCCAGTAGTATATCAGGCAGGGGCACTGAAGCTTTCTTT. Protein product: CASSISGRGTEAFF.

V gene TRBV7-9 combines with J gene TRBJ1-1; D is unclear. The germline V gene has CDR1 SEHNR and CDR2 FQNEAQ (reference sequence). Trimming took 5 bases from V and 1 from J, leaving 20 bases between them. This CDR3 has 17 amino acids. The DNA of the CDR3 is TGTGCCAGCAGCCCGAAGCGGCCCGGACGGAGGAACACTGAAGCTTTCTTT. This translates into CASSPKRPGRRNTEAFF.

The CDR3 DNA reads as TGTGCCAGCAGTGATCAGGGCGTCACTGAAGCTTTCTTT. Its protein product is CASSDQGVTEAFF. The chain employs TRBV28 and TRBJ1-1, with a tentative D call TRBD1 (5 bases). The CDR3 spans 13 residues. Germline assignment: CDR1 MDHEN and CDR2 SYDVKM. V shed 5 bases and J shed 4 bases, with 11 bases lying between them.

The chain combines TRBV29-1 with TRBJ1-2, with 10 bases identical to TRBD1. Germline V CDR1 and CDR2: SQVTM, ANQGSEA. This CDR3 contains 14 residues. Trimming cost V 6 bases and J 9 bases; bases outside gene matches: 13. The CDR3 spells CSVAGLGQGGSYTF. The CDR3 coding sequence is TGCAGCGTCGCCGGACTCGGACAGGGGGGAAGCTACACCTTC. Full variable domain (outside the CDR3, taken from reference TRBV29-1 and TRBJ1-2): SAVISQKPSRDICQRGTSLTIQCQVDSQVTMMFWYRQQPGQSLTLIATANQGSEATYESGFVIDKFPISRPNLTFSTLTVSNMSPEDSSIYLCSVAGLGQGGSYTFGSGTRLTVV.

The V call is TRBV7-8, the J call TRBJ1-1; TRBD1 aligns across 7 bases. V dropped 5 bases and J dropped 6; count of bases not matched to a gene: 12. The CDR3 has 15 amino acids. Germline CDR1 and CDR2: SGHVS and FQNEAQ. The CDR3 DNA is TGTGCCAGCAGCGACACCCGACAGGGCTCGGCTGAAGCTTTCTTT. Protein sequence: CASSDTRQGSAEAFF.

This CDR3 reads CASSAGLAEQFF. CDR3 nucleotides: TGCGCCAGCAGTGCCGGACTAGCGGAGCAGTTCTTC. The rearrangement links TRBV10-1 to TRBJ2-1; the match to TRBD2 covers 9 bases. From germline, CDR1 is WNHNN and CDR2 SYGVQD (reference sequence). This CDR3 has 12 amino acids. With 4 bases clipped from V and 10 bases from J, the junction kept 2 bases outside the gene matches.

Only one count was recorded for this clone. The genes are TRBV5-1 and TRBJ2-1, with D possibly matching TRBD2 (6 bases). The ends were cut back, 5 bases at V and 0 bases at J, with 15 bases in the middle. The CDR3 covers 16 residues. The germline V gene has CDR1 SGHRS and CDR2 YFSETQ. CDR3 residues: CASRTSGGNSYNEQFF. The CDR3 DNA reads TGCGCCAGCAGGACCTCTGGCGGGAACTCCTACAATGAGCAGTTCTTC.

This clone was seen a single time. The chain combines TRBV19 with TRBJ2-7; TRBD2 matches 10 bases. Germline-derived CDR1 and CDR2 are LNHDA and SQIVND (reference sequence). This CDR3 spans 16 amino acids. Trimming removed 4 bases from V and 3 bases from J; junction bases left unmatched: 9. The CDR3 loop is CASSTRPSGRHYEQYF. The CDR3 bases are TGTGCCAGTAGTACGAGACCTAGCGGGAGACACTACGAGCAGTACTTC.

The V call is TRBV19, the J call TRBJ1-5; a possible D gene is TRBD1 (6 bases). The length of the CDR3 is 15 residues. Trimming removed 3 bases from V and 2 bases from J, with 11 bases in between. Germline CDR1 LNHDA, CDR2 SQIVND (reference sequence). CDR3 in amino acids: CASSIQGGGNQPQHF. The CDR3 region has the DNA TGTGCCAGTAGTATTCAAGGGGGGGGCAATCAGCCCCAGCATTTT.

This clone appeared a few times. This rearrangement joins TRBV19 to TRBJ1-5; no clear D. CDR3 length: 16 residues. The germline gives CDR1 LNHDA, CDR2 SQIVND (reference sequence). V was pared by 3 bases and J by 4 bases, with 16 bases between. As DNA, the CDR3 is TGTGCCAGTAGTATGAGGTATCTATCGGGGAATCAGCCCCAGCATTTT. It is translated as CASSMRYLSGNQPQHF.

This chain joins TRBV2 and TRBJ1-6; a weak D match, TRBD1 (6 bases). Trimming removed 1 base from V and 10 bases from J, with 8 bases in between. Germline values: CDR1 SNHLY, CDR2 FYNNEI. The CDR3 has 13 amino acids. CDR3 region: CASSEGDTSPLHF. Here the CDR3 DNA reads TGTGCCAGCAGTGAAGGGGACACATCACCCCTCCACTTT.

V and J are TRBV18 and TRBJ2-1, with 14 bases identical to TRBD2. V lost 3 bases, J lost 10 bases, and 5 bases stayed unmatched. CDR3 length equals 15 residues. Germline V gene lookup returns CDR1 KGHSH and CDR2 LQKENI. CDR3 sequence (DNA): TGTGCCAGCTCACCGGGACTAGCGGGAGAAGGGGAGCAGTTCTTC. It translates to CASSPGLAGEGEQFF.

V gene TRBV3-1 (or the pseudogene TRBV3-2) combines with J gene TRBJ1-2; D is possibly TRBD1 (5 bases). Germline CDR1 and CDR2: LGHDT and YNNKEL (reference sequence). The CDR3 is 16 amino acids. V was shortened by 1 base and J by 5 bases, with 17 bases between the two germline ends. In nucleotides, the CDR3 is TGTGCCAGCAGCCAAGGGCTGGGAGGGGCAGGGTATGGCTACACCTTC. This translates into CASSQGLGGAGYGYTF.

The chain links TRBV5-1 to TRBJ2-6; possible D gene TRBD1, 5 bases. Per germline, CDR1 SGHRS and CDR2 YFSETQ. The length of the CDR3 is 16 residues. V dropped 4 bases and J dropped 0 bases, with 11 bases sitting between them. CDR3 DNA: TGCGCCAGCAGCGCGAACACAGGCTCTGGGGCCAACGTCCTGACTTTC. It is translated as CASSANTGSGANVLTF. The complete variable domain, with remaining parts taken from reference TRBV5-1 and TRBJ2-6, reads KAGVTQTPRYLIKTRGQQVTLSCSPISGHRSVSWYQQTPGQGLQFLFEYFSETQRNKGNFPGRFSGRQFSNSRSEMNVSTLELGDSALYLCASSANTGSGANVLTFGAGSRLTVL.

The chain has TRBV5-1 and TRBJ2-1; 16 nucleotides align to TRBD2. CDR3 length: 18 residues. Per germline, CDR1 SGHRS and CDR2 YFSETQ. J gave up 7 bases and V 4 bases, and 11 bases lay outside the gene matches. The CDR3 spells CASSPGTSGRVVSNEQFF. As DNA, the CDR3 is TGCGCCAGCAGCCCCGGGACTAGCGGGAGGGTGGTCTCAAATGAGCAGTTCTTC.

The chain uses TRBV30 and TRBJ1-1; TRBD1 matches 8 bases. Per germline, CDR1 GTSNPN and CDR2 SVGIG (reference sequence). There are 13 residues in the CDR3. V shed 6 bases, J shed 0 bases, and the junction held 3 bases outside the gene matches. DNA of the CDR3: TGTGCCTGTGACAGGGGCATGAACACTGAAGCTTTCTTT. It encodes CACDRGMNTEAFF.

The V gene is TRBV10-1, the J gene TRBJ2-3, with TRBD2 matching over 8 bases. Trimming took 10 bases from V and 6 from J; bases not matched to a gene: 12. Germline V gene lookup returns CDR1 WNHNN and CDR2 SYGVQD (reference sequence). The CDR3 is 14 amino acids. CDR3 protein: CATTRSGSLDTQYF. CDR3 DNA sequence: TGCGCCACCACCAGGAGCGGGAGCTTGGATACGCAGTATTTT.